This note documents a single T cell receptor (beta chain) sequence. The data belong to a study of T cell responses to AZD1222 COVID-19 vaccine. As for the study in general: Recipients boosted at about 4 weeks or about 12 weeks are pooled.

This table comes from immunoSEQ multiplex PCR, and its TCRdb copy is limited to in-frame clones, with some not included. The sample carries about 160,000 clones, approximately 90% recorded once. The TCR originated in an adult in good health. The sample in question was peripheral blood, obtained on day 0 of AZD1222 vaccination.

The CDR3 protein is CASSLPQVRGYSEQFF. As DNA, the CDR3 is TGTGCCAGCAGTTTACCCCAGGTCAGGGGATATAGTGAGCAGTTCTTC. This chain joins TRBV28 and TRBJ2-1; D is possibly TRBD1 (6 bases). This CDR3 comprises 16 residues. Germline CDR1 and CDR2: MDHEN and SYDVKM. V lost 2 bases and J 9 bases, leaving 20 bases between the germline ends.